The next 14 T cell receptor beta chains were all read from a single sample in a study of blood T cell repertoires in COVID-19. Here immunoSEQ multiplex PCR was the method, and the copy in TCRdb shows in-frame clones only, minus some. Seen here are 35,000 to 40,000 clones, approximately 80% observed once, and the top ten hold about 14%. The sample taken for sequencing was peripheral blood. The receptors stem from a man in his fifties or sixties with active or convalescent COVID-19.

The chain links TRBV5-5 to TRBJ1-1, with TRBD1 as a possible D gene (5 bases). Between the trimmed V and J ends, which lost 0 bases and 1 base, there was a span of 13 bases. The CDR3 spans 16 residues. Germline values: CDR1 SGHKS, CDR2 YYEKEE (reference sequence). The CDR3, as DNA: TGTGCCAGCAGCTTGGGCAGGGATGGTTGGAACACTGAAGCTTTCTTT. Its translation is CASSLGRDGWNTEAFF. Looking up the rest from reference TRBV5-5 and TRBJ1-1 gives the full variable domain: DAGVTQSPTHLIKTRGQQVTLRCSPISGHKSVSWYQQVLGQGPQFIFQYYEKEERGRGNFPDRFSARQFPNYSSELNVNALLLGDSALYLCASSLGRDGWNTEAFFGQGTRLTVV.

This rearrangement joins TRBV7-2 to TRBJ2-3; 8 nucleotides line up with TRBD2. The length of the CDR3 is 14 residues. V was pared by 5 bases and J by 3 bases, with 4 bases of the junction left unmatched. From germline, CDR1 is SGHTA and CDR2 FQGNSA. The CDR3 protein is CASSPGLVTDTQYF. The CDR3 bases are TGTGCCAGCAGCCCGGGACTAGTAACAGATACGCAGTATTTT.

The rearrangement joins TRBV6-5 to TRBJ1-2; 7 bases align to TRBD1. V shed 6 bases, J shed 7 bases, and the junction held 11 bases outside the gene matches. This CDR3 is built from 14 residues. Germline V gene lookup returns CDR1 MNHEY and CDR2 SVGAGI. CDR3 sequence reads: CASRPSQGLGGYTF. CDR3 DNA sequence: TGTGCCAGCAGGCCCTCACAGGGGCTGGGTGGCTACACCTTC.

This clone was counted a few times. J is TRBJ2-5 and V is TRBV7-2; 7 bases are shared with TRBD2. Germline loops: CDR1 SGHTA, CDR2 FQGNSA. The CDR3 loop spans 13 amino acids. The ends lost 10 bases at V and 4 bases at J; junction bases unmatched: 9. The CDR3 DNA is TGTGCCACCTCCCCTAGCGGCGGAGAGACCCAGTACTTC. This gives the protein CATSPSGGETQYF.

The chain recombines TRBV10-2 with TRBJ2-2; a weak D match, TRBD2 (7 bases). V lost 2 bases and J lost 6, with 10 bases in between. In germline, CDR1 is WSHSY, CDR2 SAAADI. The CDR3 loop spans 14 amino acids. The CDR3 DNA is TGCGCCAGCAGTGAGGGGGGGGCCCCCGGGGAGCTGTTTTTT. Protein product: CASSEGGAPGELFF.

This clone was counted once. The chain links TRBV2 to TRBJ2-2; 11 positions match TRBD2. V lost 0 bases and J lost 4; bases outside the gene matches: 4. The CDR3 loop spans 17 amino acids. Germline values: CDR1 SNHLY, CDR2 FYNNEI. The CDR3: CASSEARLAGGTGELFF. In DNA form, the CDR3 reads TGTGCCAGCAGTGAAGCCCGGCTAGCGGGGGGCACCGGGGAGCTGTTTTTT.

In DNA form, the CDR3 reads TGTGCCAGCAGCCTGACTAGCGGGGGGGCCGGGGAGACCCAGTACTTC. Its protein is CASSLTSGGAGETQYF. The chain combines TRBV7-3 with TRBJ2-5, with 14 bases lining up with TRBD2. CDR3 size: 16 residues. Trimming cost V 5 bases and J 5 bases; bases outside gene matches: 7. The germline gives CDR1 SGHTA, CDR2 FQGTGA.

The chain links TRBV19 to TRBJ1-5, with D tentatively TRBD1 (6 bases). The germline V gene has CDR1 LNHDA and CDR2 SQIVND (reference sequence). V dropped 6 bases and J dropped 0 bases, with 15 bases sitting between them. The CDR3 extends over 16 amino acids. The CDR3 nucleotides read TGTGCCAGTAGCCGAGGGGGACAAACTAGCAATCAGCCCCAGCATTTT. Encoded protein: CASSRGGQTSNQPQHF. The full variable domain, its missing parts supplied by reference TRBV19 and TRBJ1-5, is DGGITQSPKYLFRKEGQNVTLSCEQNLNHDAMYWYRQDPGQGLRLIYYSQIVNDFQKGDIAEGYSVSREKKESFPLTVTSAQKNPTAFYLCASSRGGQTSNQPQHFGDGTRLSIL.

The V call is TRBV19, the J call TRBJ1-2, with D uncertain. The CDR3 covers 17 residues. The germline V gene has CDR1 LNHDA and CDR2 SQIVND (reference sequence). Trimming took 8 bases from V and 3 from J, leaving 25 bases between them. CDR3: CASRARPSNARYYGYTF. As DNA, the CDR3 is TGTGCCAGTCGGGCTCGGCCTAGCAACGCCCGGTACTATGGCTACACCTTC. Full variable domain (rest looked up from reference TRBV19 and TRBJ1-2): DGGITQSPKYLFRKEGQNVTLSCEQNLNHDAMYWYRQDPGQGLRLIYYSQIVNDFQKGDIAEGYSVSREKKESFPLTVTSAQKNPTAFYLCASRARPSNARYYGYTFGSGTRLTVV.

The chain joins TRBV28 to TRBJ1-2; 9 positions match TRBD1. J lost 7 bases, V lost 5 bases, and 11 bases had no gene match. The CDR3 covers 15 residues. Germline V gene lookup returns CDR1 MDHEN and CDR2 SYDVKM. CDR3 DNA sequence: TGTGCCAGCAGTGGGGCCCTACAGGGGGCAGGTGGCTACACCTTC. It yields the protein CASSGALQGAGGYTF.

V gene TRBV5-4 combines with J gene TRBJ2-7, with D possibly TRBD2 on 6 matching bases. CDR1 and CDR2 (germline): SGHNT, YYREEE (reference sequence). Deletions cut 3 bases from V and 0 bases from J, with 10 bases between. This CDR3 spans 14 amino acids. The CDR3 loop is CASSWGVTSYEQYF. The CDR3 DNA reads TGTGCCAGCAGCTGGGGGGTAACCTCCTACGAGCAGTACTTC.

The V call is TRBV10-3, the J call TRBJ1-4; D remains ambiguous. The CDR3 is 15 amino acids. Trimming removed 0 bases from V and 5 bases from J, with 10 bases in between. The germline V gene has CDR1 ENHRY and CDR2 SYGVKD. CDR3 in amino acids: CAISESNGKNEKLFF. CDR3 sequence (DNA): TGTGCCATCAGTGAGTCGAACGGGAAGAATGAAAAACTGTTTTTT.

The V gene is TRBV2, the J gene TRBJ1-5; D is unclear. V gave up 8 bases and J gave up 4 bases, with 12 bases separating them. The CDR3 is 13 amino acids. Looked up from germline, CDR1 is SNHLY and CDR2 is FYNNEI. The CDR3 region is CASGWERNQPQHF. CDR3 DNA: TGTGCCAGCGGTTGGGAGCGGAATCAGCCCCAGCATTTT.

The chain couples TRBV7-3 to TRBJ2-2; 13 bases match TRBD2. The CDR3 runs to 17 residues. The V gene's germline CDR1 is SGHTA and CDR2 FQGTGA. Germline trimming cut 5 bases from V and 4 bases from J; bases unmatched to any gene: 7. CDR3 region: CASSQSTSGGRTGELFF. CDR3 DNA sequence: TGTGCCAGCAGCCAATCGACTAGCGGGGGGCGCACCGGGGAGCTGTTTTTT.